Presented here are 8 T cell receptor beta chains from one specimen sequenced in a study of graft-versus-host responses after intestinal transplantation. Profiled with immunoSEQ multiplex PCR; TCRdb holds only in-frame clones, not every one. Among approximately 15,000 clones listed, around nine tenths were seen once. Specimen: PBMCs, collected approximately 15 weeks after intestinal transplant. These receptors all stem from a human patient who received an intestinal transplant, so some T cells may come from the graft donor.

This clone appeared a single time. The chain joins TRBV28 to TRBJ2-5; 13 nucleotides match TRBD2. Germline V CDR1 and CDR2: MDHEN, SYDVKM. With 7 bases clipped from V and 11 bases from J, the junction kept 7 bases outside the gene matches. The CDR3 loop spans 13 amino acids. Written as DNA, the CDR3 is TGTGCCAGCACGGGACTAGCGGGATATGAGCAGTACTTC. This sequence encodes CASTGLAGYEQYF.

The V and J genes are TRBV1 and TRBJ2-1; no check of the table's D call, TRBD2, against the DNA was made. TRBV1 is marked as a pseudogene. The CDR3 covers 20 residues. The CDR3 reads CTSSQDLGLAGPLPYNEQFF. The CDR3 DNA follows: TGCACCAGCAGCCAAGATCTCGGACTAGCGGGACCCCTACCCTACAATGAGCAGTTCTTC.

CDR3 sequence reads: CASSHLGDRGQPQHF. The CDR3 DNA reads as TGTGCCAGCAGCCATTTAGGGGACAGGGGACAGCCCCAGCATTTT. The V call is TRBV7-8, the J call TRBJ1-5; 10 bases match TRBD1. The V and J ends lost 5 bases and 7 bases, in that order; junction bases with no gene match: 8. The length of the CDR3 is 15 residues. Germline V gene lookup returns CDR1 SGHVS and CDR2 FQNEAQ.

The chain is built from TRBV6-5 and TRBJ1-1, with TRBD1 identical over 10 bases. Germline V CDR1 and CDR2: MNHEY, SVGAGI. CDR3 length: 14 amino acids. V trimming: 6 bases; J trimming: 3 bases; junction bases outside the gene matches: 4. As DNA, the CDR3 is TGTGCCAGCAGGACAGGGGGCGCGGACACTGAAGCTTTCTTT. It specifies CASRTGGADTEAFF.

The chain has TRBV10-3 and TRBJ2-4; D is unresolved. V lost 2 bases, J lost 2 bases, and 22 bases lay in between. Germline V gene sequence: CDR1 ENHRY, CDR2 SYGVKD. CDR3 length: 19 amino acids. CDR3 coding DNA: TGTGCCATCAGTGAGGTCGTCGGCCTATGGCCTATTCCCAAAAACATTCAGTACTTC. This translates into CAISEVVGLWPIPKNIQYF.

V is TRBV5-6 and J is TRBJ2-7; 10 bases match TRBD1. Germline V gene sequence: CDR1 SGHDT, CDR2 YYEEEE. J was trimmed by 2 bases and V by 3 bases; bases with no gene match: 5. CDR3 length equals 15 residues. DNA of the CDR3: TGTGCCAGCAGCTCTTCCGGGACAGGGGCCTACGAGCAGTACTTC. It specifies CASSSSGTGAYEQYF.

As regards this clone: Distinct nucleotide sequences in the sample also encode this CDR3. V and J are TRBV28 and TRBJ2-7; D not resolved. This CDR3 has 11 residues. V was cut by 4 bases and J by 4 bases, with 5 bases left in between. Per the germline V gene, CDR1 is MDHEN and CDR2 is SYDVKM. This CDR3 reads CASSSSYEQYF. DNA of the CDR3: TGTGCCAGCAGTTCAAGTTACGAGCAGTACTTC.

V is TRBV19 and J is TRBJ2-1, with 8 bases fitting TRBD2. Germline assignment: CDR1 LNHDA and CDR2 SQIVND (reference sequence). Trimming took 5 bases from V and 9 from J; bases not matched to a gene: 6. The CDR3 spans 13 residues. The CDR3 nucleotides read TGTGCCAGTAGTTCAACGCGGGGGGCTGAGCAGTTCTTC. Its protein product is CASSSTRGAEQFF.